This TCR beta chain appears in the sequencing data of a study of blood T cell repertoires in COVID-19. V was clipped by 0 bases and J by 6 bases, with 9 bases between them. Germline V CDR1 and CDR2: SGHRS, YFSETQ. This CDR3 contains 14 residues. Of note for this clone: The sample has other DNA sequences that encode this CDR3 too.

Clones were sequenced by immunoSEQ multiplex PCR, and TCRdb holds only the in-frame ones, with some missing. The sample lists about 210,000 clones, about 76% occurring once. This receptor was taken from a woman aged 50 to 60 with acute COVID-19. V usage is TRBV5-1 and J usage is TRBJ1-4; unclear D gene. Sequencing was done on a sample of PBMCs or T cells enriched from blood (not recorded which). The CDR3 region has the DNA TGCGCCAGCAGCTTGGACAATGGTGATGAAAAACTGTTTTTT. It codes for CASSLDNGDEKLFF.